This is a list of T cell receptor beta chains from one sample in a study of human T cells and chemical hapten exposure. TCRdb re-analysed the RACE reads in MiXCR, keeping a single row per CDR3 protein. Among tens of thousands of distinct CDR3 sequences, about 9.6% were seen once, and the ten largest hold 8.5% to 10%. The sample here was whole blood, taken in connection with sensitization to the hapten diphenylcyclopropenone (DPC). These receptors originate from a young woman with alopecia areata. Some clones in this sample may be carry-over from other donors' samples. The CDR3 runs from the conserved cysteine through the conserved F or W. The D gene is left open where the match is weak. The size of a clone is reported for some rows only, either as once, few or many, or as a class for expanded clones.

clone size: many
V gene: TRBV20-1
D gene: -
J gene: TRBJ1-5
CDR3 protein: CSARSLQGRGQPQHF
CDR3 DNA: TGCAGTGCTAGATCGTTGCAGGGGAGAGGTCAGCCCCAGCATTTT

clone size: -
V gene: TRBV13
D gene: -
J gene: TRBJ2-4
CDR3 protein: CASSFQDKNIQYF
CDR3 DNA: TGTGCCAGCAGCTTCCAGGACAAAAACATTCAGTACTTC

clone size: medium-sized
V gene: TRBV12-3/TRBV12-4
D gene: TRBD2
J gene: TRBJ2-2
CDR3 protein: CASRTTSGGKGGELFF
CDR3 DNA: TGTGCCAGCAGAACCACTAGCGGGGGAAAGGGCGGGGAGCTGTTTTTT

clone size: -
V gene: TRBV28
D gene: TRBD1
J gene: TRBJ2-3
CDR3 protein: CASLRGTGGANTQYF
CDR3 DNA: TGTGCCAGCCTACGGGGGACAGGGGGCGCAAATACGCAGTATTTT

clone size: few
V gene: TRBV12-3/TRBV12-4
D gene: -
J gene: TRBJ2-1
CDR3 protein: CASSRDQGPLDEQFF
CDR3 DNA: TGTGCCAGCAGCCGGGACCAGGGGCCGCTGGATGAGCAGTTCTTC

clone size: few
V gene: TRBV7-2
D gene: -
J gene: TRBJ2-7
CDR3 protein: CASSFYNVAYEQYF
CDR3 DNA: TGTGCCAGCAGCTTTTACAACGTGGCCTACGAGCAGTACTTC

clone size: -
V gene: TRBV20-1
D gene: -
J gene: TRBJ1-1
CDR3 protein: CSARHLNTEAFF
CDR3 DNA: TGCAGTGCTAGGCATTTGAACACTGAAGCTTTCTTT

clone size: many
V gene: TRBV2
D gene: TRBD1
J gene: TRBJ1-5
CDR3 protein: CASSGRTGAQPQHF
CDR3 DNA: TGTGCCAGCAGTGGGAGGACAGGGGCCCAGCCCCAGCATTTT

clone size: few
V gene: TRBV5-1
D gene: TRBD2
J gene: TRBJ2-5
CDR3 protein: CASSFGAGEFQETQYF
CDR3 DNA: TGCGCCAGCAGCTTTGGAGCGGGGGAGTTCCAAGAGACCCAGTACTTC

clone size: few
V gene: TRBV28
D gene: -
J gene: TRBJ2-5
CDR3 protein: CASSLLGPGSHVRETQYF
CDR3 DNA: TGTGCCAGCAGTTTACTCGGGCCCGGGAGCCATGTTAGGGAGACCCAGTACTTC

clone size: many
V gene: TRBV7-9
D gene: TRBD2
J gene: TRBJ2-3
CDR3 protein: CASSLGSGGTYTDTQYF
CDR3 DNA: TGTGCCAGCAGCTTAGGCAGCGGGGGAACTTACACAGATACGCAGTATTTT

clone size: -
V gene: TRBV9
D gene: -
J gene: TRBJ2-6
CDR3 protein: CASSSPKRGGDSSGANVLTF
CDR3 DNA: TGTGCCAGCAGCTCCCCTAAACGGGGAGGCGATAGCTCTGGGGCCAACGTCCTGACTTTC

clone size: few
V gene: TRBV5-4
D gene: -
J gene: TRBJ2-3
CDR3 protein: CASSLACTDTQYF
CDR3 DNA: TGTGCCAGCAGCTTGGCCTGCACAGATACGCAGTATTTT

clone size: -
V gene: TRBV12-3/TRBV12-4
D gene: TRBD1
J gene: TRBJ2-7
CDR3 protein: CASSFSDRLYEQYF
CDR3 DNA: TGTGCCAGCAGTTTCTCGGACAGGCTCTACGAGCAGTACTTC

clone size: -
V gene: TRBV7-9
D gene: -
J gene: TRBJ2-3
CDR3 protein: CASSQITDTQYF
CDR3 DNA: TGTGCCAGCAGCCAGATCACAGATACGCAGTATTTT

clone size: -
V gene: TRBV5-1
D gene: TRBD1
J gene: TRBJ1-2
CDR3 protein: CASSLGQGALGYTF
CDR3 DNA: TGCGCCAGCAGCTTAGGACAGGGGGCTTTGGGCTACACCTTC

clone size: many
V gene: TRBV4-2
D gene: TRBD1
J gene: TRBJ1-2
CDR3 protein: CASSLYMGDRDYGYTF
CDR3 DNA: TGTGCCAGCAGCCTCTATATGGGGGACAGGGACTATGGCTACACCTTC

clone size: many
V gene: TRBV30
D gene: -
J gene: TRBJ1-2
CDR3 protein: CAWSEHSGTYGYTF
CDR3 DNA: TGTGCCTGGAGTGAACACAGCGGCACCTATGGCTACACCTTC

clone size: -
V gene: TRBV29-1
D gene: -
J gene: TRBJ1-2
CDR3 protein: CSVEGPTYGYTF
CDR3 DNA: TGCAGCGTTGAAGGACCGACCTATGGCTACACCTTC

clone size: -
V gene: TRBV20-1
D gene: -
J gene: TRBJ2-7
CDR3 protein: CSASDSYEQYF
CDR3 DNA: TGCAGTGCTTCGGACAGTTACGAGCAGTACTTC

clone size: few
V gene: TRBV20-1
D gene: TRBD1
J gene: TRBJ1-2
CDR3 protein: CSARNTGGSGYTF
CDR3 DNA: TGCAGTGCTAGGAATACAGGGGGCTCTGGCTACACCTTC

clone size: -
V gene: TRBV24-1
D gene: -
J gene: TRBJ2-3
CDR3 protein: CATSDSGDTQYF
CDR3 DNA: TGTGCCACCAGTGACTCGGGTGATACGCAGTATTTT

clone size: -
V gene: TRBV6-5
D gene: TRBD2
J gene: TRBJ2-7
CDR3 protein: CASSVGLAASYEQYF
CDR3 DNA: TGTGCCAGCAGTGTCGGACTAGCGGCCTCCTACGAGCAGTACTTC

clone size: few
V gene: TRBV5-5
D gene: -
J gene: TRBJ2-5
CDR3 protein: CASSYFTGPGETQYF
CDR3 DNA: TGTGCCAGCAGCTATTTTACAGGGCCGGGGGAGACCCAGTACTTC

clone size: few
V gene: TRBV6-2/TRBV6-3
D gene: -
J gene: TRBJ1-5
CDR3 protein: CASSFPGGNQPQHF
CDR3 DNA: TGTGCCAGCAGTTTTCCAGGGGGCAATCAGCCCCAGCATTTT

clone size: many
V gene: TRBV19
D gene: -
J gene: TRBJ1-5
CDR3 protein: CASRQGTDSNQPQHF
CDR3 DNA: TGTGCCAGTAGACAAGGAACGGATAGCAATCAGCCCCAGCATTTT

clone size: many
V gene: TRBV6-6
D gene: TRBD1
J gene: TRBJ2-7
CDR3 protein: CASSYTGQVGEQYF
CDR3 DNA: TGTGCCAGCAGTTACACAGGACAGGTCGGCGAGCAGTACTTC

clone size: few
V gene: TRBV12-3/TRBV12-4
D gene: -
J gene: TRBJ1-1
CDR3 protein: CASSPPAQGLGTEAFF
CDR3 DNA: TGTGCCAGCAGTCCTCCAGCCCAGGGGCTGGGCACTGAAGCTTTCTTT

clone size: -
V gene: TRBV19
D gene: TRBD2
J gene: TRBJ2-7
CDR3 protein: CASSPLTSGGSYEQYF
CDR3 DNA: TGTGCCAGTAGTCCACTGACTAGCGGGGGCTCCTACGAGCAGTACTTC

clone size: few
V gene: TRBV7-9
D gene: -
J gene: TRBJ2-4
CDR3 protein: CASIRDKENIQYF
CDR3 DNA: TGTGCCAGCATACGGGACAAAGAAAACATTCAGTACTTC

clone size: many
V gene: TRBV6-2/TRBV6-3
D gene: -
J gene: TRBJ1-1
CDR3 protein: CASSLGKQGRTLEAFF
CDR3 DNA: TGTGCCAGCAGTCTAGGGAAACAAGGACGTACGTTGGAAGCTTTCTTT

clone size: few
V gene: TRBV6-2/TRBV6-3
D gene: TRBD1
J gene: TRBJ2-7
CDR3 protein: CASSYGTGTGSDEQYF
CDR3 DNA: TGTGCCAGCAGTTACGGCACCGGGACAGGGTCCGACGAGCAGTACTTC

clone size: few
V gene: TRBV20-1
D gene: TRBD1
J gene: TRBJ2-6
CDR3 protein: CSARAGGTGANVLTF
CDR3 DNA: TGCAGTGCTAGAGCAGGGGGTACCGGGGCCAACGTCCTGACTTTC

clone size: -
V gene: TRBV4-2
D gene: TRBD2
J gene: TRBJ2-5
CDR3 protein: CASSPVSSGGAVETQYF
CDR3 DNA: TGTGCCAGCAGCCCAGTATCTAGCGGGGGGGCCGTGGAGACCCAGTACTTC

clone size: -
V gene: TRBV12-3/TRBV12-4
D gene: -
J gene: TRBJ2-7
CDR3 protein: CASSPGSLSYEQYF
CDR3 DNA: TGTGCCAGCAGTCCAGGGTCCCTCTCCTACGAGCAGTACTTC

clone size: many
V gene: TRBV5-1
D gene: -
J gene: TRBJ1-2
CDR3 protein: CASSLDTGSTDGYTF
CDR3 DNA: TGCGCCAGCAGCCTGGATACAGGTTCTACGGATGGCTACACCTTC

clone size: -
V gene: TRBV11-2
D gene: -
J gene: TRBJ2-3
CDR3 protein: CASSSLGAEGVGTDTQYF
CDR3 DNA: TGTGCCAGCAGCTCCCTCGGGGCCGAGGGTGTGGGCACAGATACGCAGTATTTT